This T cell receptor (beta chain) was sequenced during a study of sequential checkpoint blockade in melanoma (dated by TCRdb to about 2019). With respect to the entire study: Using 1:1 randomization, the trial assigned patients either to first-line nivolumab followed by ipilimumab (arm A) or to ipilimumab followed by nivolumab (arm B). Maintenance nivolumab was given following each of the two trial sequences. Summary of the overall study and its limitations: The model for predicting response that combines TCR metrics with mutation burden needs to be validated in larger, independent patient cohorts.

CDR1 and CDR2 (SQVTM, ANQGSEA) derive from the germline V gene. V is trimmed back by 3 bases and J by 5 bases, and the junction contains 19 bases that no gene match accounts for. From its cysteine to its phenylalanine, the CDR3 spans 18 amino acids. Only CDR3 DNA remains: 54 bases, in frame from the first base. Points on this clone: Its cognate antigen has yet to be identified. No clone much larger than this one lies a single base away; base qualities are absent.

The intended sense of this specimen's treatment or condition label: randomized to nivolumab then ipilimumab (arm A) or the reverse (arm B). None of the trial patients had been given prior DNA-damaging chemotherapy. On a FACS Aria II flow cytometer, live CD3+CD8+ cells that were negative for CD19 and CD56 were sorted from thawed PBMCs. Samples were obtained from patients with melanoma enrolled in CheckMate 064, a randomized, open-label phase II trial of sequential checkpoint blockade. Leukapheresis was used to collect peripheral blood mononuclear cells, which were then purified with Ficoll-Paque and frozen in human serum with roughly 9.8% DMSO. Immediately after sorting, the purity of the sorted blood CD3+CD8+ cells was confirmed to be >98%, and DNA was then extracted. The immunoSEQ Assay was used to immunosequence TCRbeta CDR3 regions from genomic DNA. Before high-throughput sequencing, the genomic DNA was amplified using bias-controlled multiplex PCR. In the authors' own workflow: To quantify the absolute abundance of each unique TCRbeta CDR3 region, the sequences were collapsed and filtered. Clonality, defined as 1 minus Pielou's evenness, was calculated using productive rearrangements only. A previously published method was used to identify clones whose frequencies were significantly greater in on-treatment samples than in baseline samples. The table comes from immuneACCESS by way of TCRdb, which keeps in-frame sequences with V and J called. Part of the clones is missing from these tables; in studies checked, under half for an unresolved V gene and the rest for unknown reasons. V and J calls and clone size are given by that table; D and trimming were obtained from the DNA. The sample profile shows roughly 10,000 clones; roughly 60% of them were found once. Of the sample, approximately 15% falls within the top ten clones.

The sequenced sample was CD8+ T cells sorted from blood (inferred from file names), obtained from a patient given nivolumab and ipilimumab in sequence. The receptor's source is a human donor with melanoma. The chain uses TRBV29-1 and TRBJ2-5; 9 bases in the middle match TRBD2. The CDR3 region has the sequence CSVDGVAGVTKGWETQYF. The DNA reads TGCAGCGTTGATGGGGTAGCGGGAGTTACTAAGGGGTGGGAGACCCAGTACTTC. Full variable domain (CDR3 extended with the reference TRBV29-1 and TRBJ2-5 proteins): SAVISQKPSRDICQRGTSLTIQCQVDSQVTMMFWYRQQPGQSLTLIATANQGSEATYESGFVIDKFPISRPNLTFSTLTVSNMSPEDSSIYLCSVDGVAGVTKGWETQYFGPGTRLLVL.